The 2 T cell receptor beta chains reported below all come from one sample, sequenced in a study of blood T cell repertoires in COVID-19. The data were produced by immunoSEQ multiplex PCR, yet TCRdb's version contains in-frame clones alone and is incomplete. The data show approximately 300,000 clones, with 80% to 85% seen just once and roughly 14% held by the top ten. Sequences were obtained from peripheral blood. The receptors come from a person aged 65-85 years with COVID-19, enrolled during active disease.

This sequence joins TRBV6-6 and TRBJ2-7, with 12 bases identical to TRBD1. The germline CDR1 and CDR2 sequences are MNHNY and SVGAGI (reference sequence). Trimming took 5 bases from V and 4 from J; bases not matched to a gene: 12. The CDR3 extends over 17 amino acids. In DNA form, the CDR3 reads TGTGCCAGCAGTCCCGGGACAGGGGGCGAGTTCGATTACGAGCAGTACTTC. Translated: CASSPGTGGEFDYEQYF.

This clone was seen a handful of times. The chain joins TRBV5-4 to TRBJ2-7, with a weak D call TRBD1 (6 bases). CDR1 is SGHNT and CDR2 is YYREEE in the germline V gene (reference sequence). V lost 4 bases and J lost 3, with 11 bases in between. The CDR3 has 13 amino acids. CDR3 sequence: CASSDGQYYEQYF. For the CDR3, the DNA is TGTGCCAGCAGCGATGGACAGTACTACGAGCAGTACTTC.